This T cell receptor (beta chain) originates from a study of control samples from healthy donors and cancer patients. The protocol was immunoSEQ multiplex PCR, while the TCRdb copy is restricted to in-frame clones and leaves out a portion. The sample carries some 160,000 clones, around 95% recorded once. This clone was recorded once. This CDR3 has 14 amino acids. Germline V lookup: CDR1 SGDLS, CDR2 YYNGEE. V was clipped by 3 bases and J by 7 bases, with 14 bases between them. Sample: blood. The clonotype originates from a woman in her forties in good health. V gene TRBV9 combines with J gene TRBJ2-1; D is perhaps TRBD2 (5 bases). The CDR3 bases are TGTGCCAGCAGCGCGGGAAGTAATGGGAATGAGCAGTTCTTC. Encoded protein: CASSAGSNGNEQFF.